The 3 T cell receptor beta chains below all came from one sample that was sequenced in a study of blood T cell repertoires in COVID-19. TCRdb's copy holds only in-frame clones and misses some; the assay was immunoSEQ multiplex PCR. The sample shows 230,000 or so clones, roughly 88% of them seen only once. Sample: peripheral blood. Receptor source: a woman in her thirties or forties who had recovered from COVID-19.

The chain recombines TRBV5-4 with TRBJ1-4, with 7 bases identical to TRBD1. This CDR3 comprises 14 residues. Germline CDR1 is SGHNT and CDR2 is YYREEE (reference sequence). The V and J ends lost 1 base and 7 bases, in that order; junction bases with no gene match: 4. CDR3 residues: CASSLRQGGEKLFF. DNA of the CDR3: TGTGCCAGCAGCTTGCGACAGGGAGGTGAAAAACTGTTTTTT.

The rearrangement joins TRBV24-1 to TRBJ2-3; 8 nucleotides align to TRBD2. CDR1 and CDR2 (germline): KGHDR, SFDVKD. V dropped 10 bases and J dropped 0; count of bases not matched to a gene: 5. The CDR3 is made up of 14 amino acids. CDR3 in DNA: TGTGCCACAACTAGCGGAACTAGCACAGATACGCAGTATTTT. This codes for CATTSGTSTDTQYF.

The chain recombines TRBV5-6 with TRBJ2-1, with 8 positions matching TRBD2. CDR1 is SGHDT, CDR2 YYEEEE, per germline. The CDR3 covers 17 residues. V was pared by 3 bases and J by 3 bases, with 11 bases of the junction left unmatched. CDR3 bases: TGTGCCAGCAGCTCGAATTCAAAGCGGGGGTACTACAATGAGCAGTTCTTC. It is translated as CASSSNSKRGYYNEQFF.